The clone carrying this T cell receptor (beta chain) was seen a single time. What it recognizes is unknown. The data were obtained in a study of CD8 T cells in Susac syndrome. V was clipped by 5 bases and J by 0 bases, with 12 bases between them. CDR3 length equals 15 residues. Whole-study results and caveats: TCR sequencing and HLA analysis covered a relatively small number of individuals.

Sequencing of TCR beta was carried out in blood CD8+ and CD4+ T cells. TEMRA cells were FACS-enriched, and CD8+ and CD4+ T cells were isolated negatively. After extraction with the RNeasy kit, about 0.5 to 1 ug of the RNA was reverse transcribed using random hexamers. Amplification of TCR beta CDR3 by immunoSEQ multiplex PCR spanned 54 Vbeta and 13 Jbeta. TCRdb redid the calling of the immunoSEQ multiplex PCR reads with MiXCR, one entry per CDR3 protein. The table records some 200,000 distinct CDR3 sequences, roughly 96% of them present only once. The V call is TRBV12-3 or TRBV12-4, the J call TRBJ2-3; D is unclear. The sequencing sample was made of CD4+ T cells from PBMCs. The receptor's source is a human donor with multiple sclerosis. The CDR3 region is CASSPIGQSTDTQYF. CDR3 sequence (DNA): TGTGCCAGCAGTCCGATAGGCCAAAGCACAGATACGCAGTATTTT.